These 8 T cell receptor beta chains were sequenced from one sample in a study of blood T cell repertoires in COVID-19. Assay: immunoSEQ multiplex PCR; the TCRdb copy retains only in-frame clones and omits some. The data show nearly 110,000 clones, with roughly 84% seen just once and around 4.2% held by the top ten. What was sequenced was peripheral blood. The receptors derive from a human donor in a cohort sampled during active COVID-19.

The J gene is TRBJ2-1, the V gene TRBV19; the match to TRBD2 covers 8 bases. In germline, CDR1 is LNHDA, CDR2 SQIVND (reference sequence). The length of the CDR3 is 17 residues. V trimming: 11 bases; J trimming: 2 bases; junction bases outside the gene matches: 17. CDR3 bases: TGTGCCCCTATACCCCTCACTAGCGGAGGAACCTACAATGAGCAGTTCTTC. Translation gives CAPIPLTSGGTYNEQFF.

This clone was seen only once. The CDR3, as DNA: TGCGCCAGCAGCCAACGGACAGGGGACGAGCAGTACTTC. Translation gives CASSQRTGDEQYF. The chain uses TRBV4-3 and TRBJ2-7; the match to TRBD1 covers 9 bases. The V and J ends lost 2 bases and 5 bases, in that order; junction bases with no gene match: 1. Germline CDR1 is LGHNA and CDR2 is YSLEER. The CDR3 loop spans 13 amino acids.

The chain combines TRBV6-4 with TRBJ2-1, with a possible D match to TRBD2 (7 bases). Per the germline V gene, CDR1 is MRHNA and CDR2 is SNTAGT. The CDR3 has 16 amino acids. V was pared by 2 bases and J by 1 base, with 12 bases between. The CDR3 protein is CASSDIGGRSYNEQFF. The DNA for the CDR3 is TGTGCCAGCAGTGACATCGGGGGGCGATCCTACAATGAGCAGTTCTTC.

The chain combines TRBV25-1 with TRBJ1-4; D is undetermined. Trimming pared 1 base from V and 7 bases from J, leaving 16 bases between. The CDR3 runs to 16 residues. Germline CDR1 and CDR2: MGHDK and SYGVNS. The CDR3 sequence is CASSEFYAATGEKLFF. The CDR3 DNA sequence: TGTGCCAGCAGTGAATTCTATGCGGCTACGGGTGAAAAACTGTTTTTT.

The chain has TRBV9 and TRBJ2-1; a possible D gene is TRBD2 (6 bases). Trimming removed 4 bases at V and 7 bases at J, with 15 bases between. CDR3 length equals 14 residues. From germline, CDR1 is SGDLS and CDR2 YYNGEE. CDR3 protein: CASSTRTKTNEQFF. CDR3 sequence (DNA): TGTGCCAGCAGCACAAGGACTAAAACAAATGAGCAGTTCTTC.

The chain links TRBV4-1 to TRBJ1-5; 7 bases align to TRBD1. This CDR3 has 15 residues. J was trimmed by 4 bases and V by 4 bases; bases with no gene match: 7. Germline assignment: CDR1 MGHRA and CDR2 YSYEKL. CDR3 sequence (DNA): TGCGCCAGCAGCCGGACAGGCTTAGGGAATCAGCCCCAGCATTTT. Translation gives CASSRTGLGNQPQHF.

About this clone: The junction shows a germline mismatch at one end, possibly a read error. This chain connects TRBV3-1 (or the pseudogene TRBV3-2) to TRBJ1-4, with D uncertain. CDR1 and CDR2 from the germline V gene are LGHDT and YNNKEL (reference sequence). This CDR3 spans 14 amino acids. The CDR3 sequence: CASSQGGANEKLFF. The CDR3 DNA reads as TGTGCCAGCAGTCAAGGCGGTGCTAATGAAAAACTGTTTTTT.

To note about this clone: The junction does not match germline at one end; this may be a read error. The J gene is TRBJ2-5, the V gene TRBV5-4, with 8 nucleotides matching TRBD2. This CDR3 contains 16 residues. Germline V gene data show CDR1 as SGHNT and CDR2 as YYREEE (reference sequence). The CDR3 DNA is TGTGCCAACAGCTCCCGGGTAGCGGGAAGTATGGAGACCCAGTACTTC. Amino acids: CANSSRVAGSMETQYF. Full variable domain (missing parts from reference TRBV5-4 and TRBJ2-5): ETGVTQSPTHLIKTRGQQVTLRCSSQSGHNTVSWYQQALGQGPQFIFQYYREEENGRGNFPPRFSGLQFPNYSSELNVNALELDDSALYLCANSSRVAGSMETQYFGPGTRLLVL.